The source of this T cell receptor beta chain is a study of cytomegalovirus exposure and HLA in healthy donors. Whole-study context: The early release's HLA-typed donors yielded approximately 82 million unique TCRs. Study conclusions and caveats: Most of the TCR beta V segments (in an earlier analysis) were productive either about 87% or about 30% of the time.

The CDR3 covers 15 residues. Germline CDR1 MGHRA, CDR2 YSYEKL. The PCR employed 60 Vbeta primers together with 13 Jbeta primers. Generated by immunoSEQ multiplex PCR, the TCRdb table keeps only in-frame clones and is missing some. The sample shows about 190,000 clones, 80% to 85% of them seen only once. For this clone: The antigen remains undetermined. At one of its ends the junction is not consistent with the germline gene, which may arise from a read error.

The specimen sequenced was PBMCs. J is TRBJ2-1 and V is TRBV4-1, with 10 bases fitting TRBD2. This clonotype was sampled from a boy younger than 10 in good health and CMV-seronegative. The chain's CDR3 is CAGSPTSGNYNEQFF. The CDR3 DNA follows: TGCGCCGGCAGCCCTACTAGCGGGAACTACAATGAGCAGTTCTTC.